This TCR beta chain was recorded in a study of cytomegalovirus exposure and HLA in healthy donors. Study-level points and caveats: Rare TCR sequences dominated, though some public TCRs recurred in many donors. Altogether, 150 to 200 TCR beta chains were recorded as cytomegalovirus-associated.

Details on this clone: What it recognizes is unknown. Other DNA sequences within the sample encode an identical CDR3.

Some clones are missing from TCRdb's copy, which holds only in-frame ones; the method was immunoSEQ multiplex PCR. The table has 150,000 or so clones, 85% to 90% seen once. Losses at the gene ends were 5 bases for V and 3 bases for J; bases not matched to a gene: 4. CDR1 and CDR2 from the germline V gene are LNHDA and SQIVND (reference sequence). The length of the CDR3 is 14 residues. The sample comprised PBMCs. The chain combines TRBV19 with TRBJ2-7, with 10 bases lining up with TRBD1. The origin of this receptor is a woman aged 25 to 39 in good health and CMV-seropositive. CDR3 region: CASSSGQGDYEQYF. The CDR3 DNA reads TGTGCCAGTAGTTCCGGACAGGGGGACTACGAGCAGTACTTC. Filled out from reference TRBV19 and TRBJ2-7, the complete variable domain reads DGGITQSPKYLFRKEGQNVTLSCEQNLNHDAMYWYRQDPGQGLRLIYYSQIVNDFQKGDIAEGYSVSREKKESFPLTVTSAQKNPTAFYLCASSSGQGDYEQYFGPGTRLTVT.